This entry lists 7 T cell receptor beta chains sequenced from one sample in a study of shared clonotypes between healthy human individuals. Data came from immunoSEQ multiplex PCR; TCRdb stores just in-frame clones and leaves some out. In the table there are about 2.4 million clones, over 85% of which are singletons. The source material was naive CD4+ T cells sorted from blood. As for subset: CD45RA+ positively selected. Receptors were obtained from a man younger than 30 in good health.

About this clone itself: This CDR3 is also generated by other DNA sequences in the sample. The chain combines TRBV5-4 with TRBJ2-3; TRBD2 agrees at 14 bases. The germline CDR1 and CDR2 sequences are SGHNT and YYREEE (reference sequence). With 4 bases clipped from V and 1 base from J, the junction kept 2 bases outside the gene matches. The CDR3 is 16 residues long. The CDR3 coding sequence is TGTGCCAGCAGCCTGGGACTAGCGGGAGGCACAGATACGCAGTATTTT. Its translation: CASSLGLAGGTDTQYF.

The chain employs TRBV6-1 and TRBJ1-1; D is undetermined. Trimming cost V 2 bases and J 6 bases, with 13 bases left between them. This CDR3 has 14 residues. CDR1 is MNHNS, CDR2 SASEGT, per germline. This CDR3 is CASSERLQRAEAFF. The CDR3 DNA is TGTGCCAGCAGTGAAAGATTGCAGAGAGCTGAAGCTTTCTTT.

The rearrangement links TRBV23-1 to TRBJ1-6; 11 bases line up with TRBD1. TRBV23-1 qualifies as an ORF whose function is uncertain. Germline trimming cut 0 bases from V and 10 bases from J; bases unmatched to any gene: 11. This CDR3 region has 18 residues. CDR3: CASSQSSSLGQGGSPLHF. As DNA, the CDR3 is TGCGCCAGCAGTCAATCCAGCAGCCTGGGACAGGGGGGCTCACCCCTCCACTTT.

This clone was recorded once. The rearrangement joins TRBV5-4 to TRBJ2-2; TRBD2 matches 9 bases. The CDR3 length is 17 residues. CDR1 and CDR2 from the germline V gene are SGHNT and YYREEE (reference sequence). Unmatched junction bases numbered 11, after V lost 5 bases and J lost 3 bases. As DNA, the CDR3 is TGTGCCAGCAGGCCGAGCAGCGGGGGGCCGTACACCGGGGAGCTGTTTTTT. Protein product: CASRPSSGGPYTGELFF.

The rearrangement uses TRBV18 and TRBJ1-6; no reliable D call. CDR1 and CDR2 from the germline V gene are KGHSH and LQKENI. The CDR3 totals 15 residues. The germline V and J ends were trimmed by 3 bases and 3 bases, with 9 bases remaining between them. The CDR3 spells CASSPRQDYNSPLHF. The CDR3 nucleotides read TGTGCCAGCTCACCCCGGCAGGACTATAATTCACCCCTCCACTTT.

The V call is TRBV30, the J call TRBJ2-4; D gene uncertain. V was shortened by 0 bases and J by 0 bases, with 9 bases between the two germline ends. The CDR3 is 15 amino acids. Germline CDR1 reads GTSNPN; CDR2 reads SVGIG (reference sequence). The CDR3 is CAWSVTGLAKNIQYF. The CDR3 coding sequence is TGTGCCTGGAGTGTGACCGGGTTAGCCAAAAACATTCAGTACTTC.

The chain joins TRBV4-1 to TRBJ2-7, with TRBD1 matching over 12 bases. Germline V lookup: CDR1 MGHRA, CDR2 YSYEKL. V lost 3 bases and J lost 7; bases outside the gene matches: 10. This CDR3 spans 16 amino acids. The CDR3 is CASSQVPGQGAQEQYF. CDR3 nucleotide sequence: TGCGCCAGCAGCCAGGTACCGGGACAGGGGGCTCAGGAGCAGTACTTC.